This TCR beta chain was recorded in a study of T cell responses to AZD1222 COVID-19 vaccine. Study-level points and caveats: It should be noted that donors were predominantly white British and more often female, and clonal diversity was possibly underestimated.

About this clone itself: Its target is not known.

V lost 0 bases to trimming and J lost 4 bases, with 9 bases between them. CDR3 length equals 14 residues. The germline gives CDR1 SGHVS, CDR2 FQNEAQ. Measured with immunoSEQ multiplex PCR; TCRdb has only the in-frame clones, and not every one. The data contain around 94,000 clones, roughly 84% of them singletons. V is TRBV7-8 and J is TRBJ2-5; no firm D call. The source of this sequence is an adult in good health. The sequencing here drew on peripheral blood, taken on day 0 of AZD1222 vaccination. CDR3 loop: CASSLAITPETQYF. The CDR3 coding sequence is TGTGCCAGCAGCTTAGCGATAACCCCAGAGACCCAGTACTTC.